This TCR beta chain derives from a study of T cells in Graves' hyperthyroidism and ophthalmopathy. About the study: The initial diagnosis was the point when peripheral blood was collected, ahead of any treatment.

The table lists this clonotype with many counts. Its matching antigen is unknown. There were TCR beta CDR3 regions amplified from RNA transcripts. An initial round of RT-PCR targeting the TCR CDR3 relied on the HTBI primer set. TCRdb recomputed calls from the multiplex PCR reads with MiXCR, one row per CDR3 protein. The sample lists 550,000 to 650,000 distinct CDR3 sequences, approximately 15% occurring once. Study results and caveats: It was a median roughly six months before onset that the model predicted ophthalmopathy. Most clonotypes expanded in the thyroid (above 0.001) were also present in blood.

Source material: blood. This TCR was recovered from a woman in her thirties with Graves' hyperthyroidism that later progressed to Graves' ophthalmopathy.

CDR3 in amino acids: CASSGGSGIQETQYF. As DNA, the CDR3 is TGTGCCAGCAGTGGGGGTAGCGGGATTCAAGAGACCCAGTACTTC. The rearrangement links TRBV2 to TRBJ2-5; the match to TRBD2 covers 8 bases. The length of the CDR3 is 15 residues. Germline V gives CDR1 SNHLY, CDR2 FYNNEI. The trim removed 4 bases at V and 2 bases at J, leaving 6 bases unmatched.